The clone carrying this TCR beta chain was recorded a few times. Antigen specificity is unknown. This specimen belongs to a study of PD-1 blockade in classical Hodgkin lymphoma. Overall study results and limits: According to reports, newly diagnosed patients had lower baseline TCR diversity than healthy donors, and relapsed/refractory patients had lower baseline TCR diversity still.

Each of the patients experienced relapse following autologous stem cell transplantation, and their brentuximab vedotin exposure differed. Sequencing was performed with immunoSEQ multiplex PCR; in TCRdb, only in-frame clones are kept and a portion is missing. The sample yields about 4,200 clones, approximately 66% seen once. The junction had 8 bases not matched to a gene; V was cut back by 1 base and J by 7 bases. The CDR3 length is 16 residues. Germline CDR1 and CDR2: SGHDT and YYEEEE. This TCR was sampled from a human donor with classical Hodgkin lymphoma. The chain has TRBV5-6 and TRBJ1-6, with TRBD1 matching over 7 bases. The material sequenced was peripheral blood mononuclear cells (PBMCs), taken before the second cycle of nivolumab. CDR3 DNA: TGTGCCAGCAGCTTGCCCGCGACAGGGATCAATTCACCCCTCCACTTT. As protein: CASSLPATGINSPLHF.